This is a list of T cell receptor beta chains from one sample in a study of T cells in Graves' hyperthyroidism and ophthalmopathy. From the multiplex PCR reads, TCRdb called clonotypes with MiXCR, one entry per CDR3 protein. The sample holds hundreds of thousands of distinct CDR3 sequences, 35% seen once. Input material: blood. These receptors were taken from a woman aged 40 to 50 with Graves' hyperthyroidism. Each CDR3 is given with its conserved first and last residue. Fields, in order: J gene, V gene, D gene, clone size, CDR3 DNA, CDR3 protein. The D gene is left open where the match is weak. The size entry is marked missing in some rows and otherwise reads once, few, many or a size class.

TRBJ1-2	TRBV20-1	-	-	TGCAGTGTAAGGATCGGGACGTCAAACCTAGGTGGCTACACCTTC	CSVRIGTSNLGGYTF
TRBJ1-1	TRBV7-8	-	many	TGTGCCAGCAGCTTAGAGGAGGGATGGAACACTGAAGCTTTCTTT	CASSLEEGWNTEAFF
TRBJ2-5	TRBV20-1	-	many	TGCAGTGCTCCATTAACAGGCTCCCGGGAGACCCAGTACTTC	CSAPLTGSRETQYF
TRBJ1-1	TRBV20-1	-	few	TGCAGTGCTAGATCGACGAACACTGAAGCTTTCTTT	CSARSTNTEAFF
TRBJ2-7	TRBV7-9	TRBD2	few	TGTGCCAGCAGCCCGACTAGCGGGAGTGAGCAGTACTTC	CASSPTSGSEQYF
TRBJ1-2	TRBV5-8	-	few	TGTGCCAGCAGCTTGGATGCTTGGGACACTGGGGATGGCTATGGCTACACCTTC	CASSLDAWDTGDGYGYTF
TRBJ1-2	TRBV4-3	-	-	TGCGCCAGCAGCCAAGATCCAGCAGGGCATGGCTACACCTTC	CASSQDPAGHGYTF
TRBJ2-2	TRBV4-2	-	-	TGTGCCAGCAGCCAAGGCACCCCGTGGCCCGGGGAGCTGTTTTTT	CASSQGTPWPGELFF
TRBJ1-1	TRBV29-1	-	-	TGCAGCGTGCATAAGATCAACACTGAAGCTTTCTTT	CSVHKINTEAFF
TRBJ2-5	TRBV12-3/TRBV12-4	TRBD2	-	TGTGCCAGCAGTCTGAGACTAGCGGTACTTCAAGAGACCCAGTACTTC	CASSLRLAVLQETQYF
TRBJ1-2	TRBV7-9	-	-	TGTGCCAGCGAAAGAATGGAGGGCTACACCTTC	CASERMEGYTF
TRBJ1-1	TRBV19	TRBD1	-	TGTGCCAGTAGTATTCCGGAACAGGGGAGGAACACTGAAGCTTTCTTT	CASSIPEQGRNTEAFF
TRBJ1-2	TRBV10-3	TRBD1	-	TGTGCCATCAGCCAGGGACAGGGGGAAGGCTATGGCTACACCTTC	CAISQGQGEGYGYTF
TRBJ2-6	TRBV19	-	many	TGTGCCAGTAGTGTCACAGGGTTGGCTGGGGCCAACGTCCTGACTTTC	CASSVTGLAGANVLTF
TRBJ2-7	TRBV5-1	-	-	TGCGCCAGCAGCCTCAGACTGAGCCTGTCCCCCTACGAGCAGAACTTC	CASSLRLSLSPYEQNF
TRBJ2-6	TRBV7-2	-	-	TGTGCCAGCAGTTCTCAGGGGTCTCGGGCCAACGTCCTGACTTTC	CASSSQGSRANVLTF
TRBJ1-2	TRBV5-1	-	few	TGCGCCAGCAGCTACCAGGGTAGTAGCTACACCTTC	CASSYQGSSYTF
TRBJ2-1	TRBV7-9	-	once	TGTGCCAGCAGCGATAACGGCCACCCCAATGAGCAGTTCTTC	CASSDNGHPNEQFF
TRBJ2-7	TRBV13	-	-	TGTGCCAGCAGTTCCCACCCTTCCTACGAGCAGTACTTC	CASSSHPSYEQYF
TRBJ2-7	TRBV6-5	TRBD2	-	TGTGCCAGCAGTGTACTTATAGGACTAGCGGGGGCGTTCTACGAGCAGTACTTC	CASSVLIGLAGAFYEQYF
TRBJ2-7	TRBV12-5	-	-	TGTGCTAGTGCCCCCCCGGAAGGGCCATACTCCTACGAGCAGTACTTC	CASAPPEGPYSYEQYF
TRBJ2-7	TRBV4-3	-	-	TGCGCCAGCAGCCAAGGCGTGGGGAGCCCCTACGAGCAGTACTTC	CASSQGVGSPYEQYF
TRBJ2-5	TRBV7-2	TRBD1	-	TGTGCCAGCAGCACCACCCGACAGGGGGCGGCATTGGAGACCCAGTACTTC	CASSTTRQGAALETQYF
TRBJ2-2	TRBV7-8	-	-	TGTGCCAGCAGCCTTACAGGGCCCACCGGGGAGCTGTTTTTT	CASSLTGPTGELFF
TRBJ2-7	TRBV11-2	TRBD2	few	TGTGCCAGCAGCTCCCCTAGCGGGAGTATCTACGAGCAGTACTTC	CASSSPSGSIYEQYF
TRBJ2-2	TRBV7-8	TRBD1	-	TGTGCCGGAAGGTCGTCCTGGACAGGGAACACCGGGGAGCTGTTTTTT	CAGRSSWTGNTGELFF
TRBJ2-5	TRBV7-2	-	-	TGTGCCAGCAGCTTAGGTCCTGGGACCCAGTACTTC	CASSLGPGTQYF
TRBJ2-1	TRBV7-3	TRBD2	-	TGTGCCAGCAGCTCGACCGGGACTAGCAATTACAATGAGCAGTTCTTC	CASSSTGTSNYNEQFF
TRBJ1-2	TRBV3-1	-	-	TGTGCCAGCAGCCGAGATGTTAGAGGCTACACCTTC	CASSRDVRGYTF
TRBJ1-3	TRBV12-3/TRBV12-4	TRBD1	few	TGTGCCAGCAGTTTCCGGACAGGCCTCTCTGGAAACACCATATATTTT	CASSFRTGLSGNTIYF
TRBJ1-2	TRBV12-3/TRBV12-4	-	many	TGTGCCAGCATTCGAGTTCTCTATGGCTACACCTTC	CASIRVLYGYTF
TRBJ2-2	TRBV12-3/TRBV12-4	-	many	TGTGCCAGCAGTCCATCCCCCGGGGAGCTGTTTTTT	CASSPSPGELFF